The TCR beta chain under discussion was sequenced for a study of OX40 agonist ivuxolimab in advanced cancers. The repertoire was sequenced with immunoSEQ multiplex PCR; TCRdb's copy has only in-frame clones and lacks some. Counted here are about 97,000 clones, approximately 87% occurring once; the ten biggest clones make up over 4.5%. Trimming took 4 bases from V and 2 from J, leaving 9 bases between them. This CDR3 contains 14 residues. The germline V gene has CDR1 PRHDT and CDR2 FYEKMQ (reference sequence). The sequence was obtained from an adult with an advanced solid tumor such as melanoma, head and neck, liver or kidney cancer. This chain uses TRBV13 with TRBJ2-1; D is undetermined. Sequenced material: CD4+ or CD8+ T cells sorted from blood, taken in a trial of the OX40 agonist ivuxolimab. This chain's CDR3 is CASSYGLAYNEQFF. CDR3 nucleotides: TGTGCCAGCAGCTACGGCCTAGCCTACAATGAGCAGTTCTTC.